A selection of T cell receptor beta chains follows, all from one sample in a study of patients and donors after allogeneic stem cell transplantation. Using its own MiXCR run on the RT-PCR reads, TCRdb lists one record per CDR3 protein. The sample lists roughly 960,000 distinct CDR3 sequences, over 15% occurring once. The sequenced sample consisted of blood, either unsorted or a sorted T cell fraction (not recorded which). Every receptor here comes from a human donor who was either an allogeneic HSCT recipient or a stem cell or donor lymphocyte infusion donor (not recorded which). It is not recorded whose cells these are; they may come from a transplant donor. The CDR3 runs from the conserved cysteine through the conserved F or W. A D gene is named only where the DNA matches it firmly. Clone size is given for some rows only: seen once, a few or many times, or a class if the clone is expanded.

V,J,size,D,DNA,CDR3
TRBV29-1,TRBJ1-4,.,.,TGCAGCGTTCGGGACGGGGAAAAACTGTTTTTT,CSVRDGEKLFF
TRBV12-3/TRBV12-4,TRBJ1-1,few,.,TGTGCCAGCCAGCTTTATTTGAACACTGAAGCTTTCTTT,CASQLYLNTEAFF
TRBV7-8,TRBJ1-2,few,.,TGTGCCAGCAGCTTAGGAAGGGCGGACTATGGCTACACCTTC,CASSLGRADYGYTF
TRBV4-3,TRBJ2-2,.,.,TGCGCCAGCAGCCAAGGAGAAGGTGGTTGGACCGGGGAGCTGTTTTTT,CASSQGEGGWTGELFF
TRBV12-3/TRBV12-4,TRBJ2-1,.,.,TGTGCCAGCACCTTACTTCTAGCGAGCTCCTACAATGAGCAGTTCTTC,CASTLLLASSYNEQFF
TRBV2,TRBJ2-3,.,.,TGTGCCAGCAGTGTGGGGCGGAGCACAGATACGCAGTATTTT,CASSVGRSTDTQYF
TRBV20-1,TRBJ2-2,.,.,TGCAGTGCTAGAGATTCGAGGGAGCTGTTTTTT,CSARDSRELFF
TRBV5-1,TRBJ2-6,few,.,TGCGCCAGCAGCTTGGATAGATCTGGGGCCAACGTCCTGACTTTC,CASSLDRSGANVLTF
TRBV3-1,TRBJ2-5,few,TRBD2,TGTGCCAGCAGCCCACTAGCGTTTGAGGAGGAGACCCAGTACTTC,CASSPLAFEEETQYF
TRBV5-1,TRBJ2-3,few,TRBD2,TGCGCCAGCAGCTTGGGTGGGCGGGAGCTGTTCACAGATACGCAGTATTTT,CASSLGGRELFTDTQYF
TRBV5-4,TRBJ1-1,.,.,TGTGCCAGCAGCTTGGGTCCGGGACAACAGAACACTGAAGCTTTCTTT,CASSLGPGQQNTEAFF
TRBV5-6,TRBJ2-5,.,.,TGTGCCAGCAGAAAGGACATCGGGGAGACCCAGTACTTC,CASRKDIGETQYF
TRBV19,TRBJ2-1,few,.,TGTGCCAGTAGTATCGCGGGCCCCTCCTACAATGAGCAGTTCTTC,CASSIAGPSYNEQFF
TRBV11-1,TRBJ1-1,few,.,TGTGCCAGCAGCTTAGTGGTAGGACAGAAGGGGGTGAACACTGAAGCTTTCTTT,CASSLVVGQKGVNTEAFF
TRBV5-6,TRBJ1-4,.,.,TGTGCCAGCACAAAAAGTAAGGAAAAACTGTTTTTT,CASTKSKEKLFF
TRBV6-2/TRBV6-3,TRBJ1-2,.,TRBD1,TGTGCCAGCAGTTACTCGGTTCAGGGGGCGGATGGCTACACCTTC,CASSYSVQGADGYTF
TRBV4-2,TRBJ1-1,.,TRBD1,TGTGCCAGCAGCCGAGGGACAGTGGTGAACACTGAAGCTTTCTTT,CASSRGTVVNTEAFF
TRBV20-1,TRBJ2-3,few,TRBD2,TGCAGTGCTGGGACTAGCGGGAGGGTAGATACGCAGTATTTT,CSAGTSGRVDTQYF
TRBV7-9,TRBJ2-1,.,.,TGTGCCAGCAGGCCTTACTACAATGAGCAGTTCTTC,CASRPYYNEQFF
TRBV5-1,TRBJ1-2,.,.,TGCGCCAGCAGCTTGGGTGACACAATATCCTATGGCTACACCTTC,CASSLGDTISYGYTF
TRBV7-3,TRBJ2-1,.,.,TGTGCCAGCAGCTTAAGCCGGGGCGAGACTAATGAGCAGTTCTTC,CASSLSRGETNEQFF
TRBV27,TRBJ1-3,few,.,TGTGCCAGCAGTCCCCGGGGAGCTCAAAACACCATATATTTT,CASSPRGAQNTIYF
TRBV12-5,TRBJ2-7,.,TRBD1,TGTGCTAGTGGGGCGACGACAGGGGGCGAGCAGTACTTC,CASGATTGGEQYF
TRBV11-2,TRBJ2-2,few,TRBD2,TGTGCCAGCAGTAGCGGGGGGCCAATCGCCGGGGAGCTGTTTTTT,CASSSGGPIAGELFF
TRBV6-1,TRBJ2-2,.,.,TGTGCCAGCAGGCCCGGGACACCCAAGCGGAACACCGGGGAGCTGTTTTTT,CASRPGTPKRNTGELFF
TRBV12-3/TRBV12-4,TRBJ1-2,few,.,TGTGCCAGCAGTTTAGCGGGGGGAATAGGCTATGGCTACACCTTC,CASSLAGGIGYGYTF
TRBV30,TRBJ1-2,few,.,TGTGCCTACAGGGTTGACGGCTACACCTTC,CAYRVDGYTF
TRBV11-3,TRBJ2-1,.,.,TGTGCCAGCAGCTTGGGCGGACGTACTCACAATGAGCAGTTCTTC,CASSLGGRTHNEQFF
TRBV5-1,TRBJ2-1,few,TRBD1,TGCGCCAGCAGCCGTATACCGGGACAGGCTTACAATGAGCAGTTCTTC,CASSRIPGQAYNEQFF
TRBV6-5,TRBJ1-1,many,.,TGTGCCAGCAGTTACAGGGCTGAAGCTTTCTTT,CASSYRAEAFF
TRBV12-3/TRBV12-4,TRBJ1-3,few,.,TGTGCCAGCAGTTTAGCGGGGGGGGGCTCTGGAAACACCATATATTTT,CASSLAGGGSGNTIYF
TRBV12-3/TRBV12-4,TRBJ2-5,few,TRBD1,TGTGCCAGCAGTTGGGCTACAGGGGGTCGAGAGACCCAGTACTTC,CASSWATGGRETQYF
TRBV5-1,TRBJ2-7,few,.,TGCGCCAGCAGCCCGGACCAGTACGAGCAGTACTTC,CASSPDQYEQYF
TRBV6-5,TRBJ2-7,.,.,TGTGCCAGCAGTCGGAAACTAGGCGAGCAGTACTTC,CASSRKLGEQYF
TRBV15,TRBJ1-2,few,.,TGTGCCACCAGCAGAAGGGGCGGCGTTGGGGGCTACACCTTC,CATSRRGGVGGYTF
TRBV18,TRBJ1-3,.,.,TGTGCCAGCTCACCTCTTAGGGCCGGCTCTGGAAACACCATATATTTT,CASSPLRAGSGNTIYF
TRBV19,TRBJ2-2,.,.,TGTGCCAGTAGTATAACGTCGAGAGGGAGCGGGGAGCTGTTTTTT,CASSITSRGSGELFF
TRBV6-1,TRBJ2-2,.,.,TGTGCCAGTCTCAGGTCGCCGAACACCGGGGAGCTGTTTTTT,CASLRSPNTGELFF
TRBV20-1,TRBJ1-5,.,.,TGCAGTGCTAGCTCGGTTGGCAATCAGCCCCAGCATTTT,CSASSVGNQPQHF